This T cell receptor beta chain came from a study of cytomegalovirus exposure and HLA in healthy donors. Findings and limits, study-wide: Across HLA loci, a later analysis found differing TCR association rates, with DRB1 most and HLA-C fewest. Among CMV-associated TCR beta chains, most appeared HLA-restricted in a later analysis. Some TCR beta chains (roughly 160 of them) were listed as cytomegalovirus-associated. Later on, an analysis found that several of the most significant clusters appeared to be linked to common viral pathogens, which included parvovirus B19.

As concerns this clone: Its antigen remains unidentified.

Per the germline V gene, CDR1 is MNHEY and CDR2 is SVGAGI. V was trimmed by 0 bases and J by 1 base, leaving 7 bases between them. The CDR3 covers 15 residues. Amplification used 60 Vbeta primers and 13 Jbeta primers. Data came from immunoSEQ multiplex PCR; TCRdb stores just in-frame clones and leaves some out. The sample records around 150,000 clones, roughly 83% being singletons. This clonotype was obtained from a human donor in good health. The sequenced sample was PBMCs. The chain uses TRBV6-5 and TRBJ1-3, with D uncertain. CDR3 loop: CASSYSAGSGNTIYF. The CDR3, as DNA: TGTGCCAGCAGTTACTCTGCCGGGTCTGGAAACACCATATATTTT.